These 22 T cell receptor beta chains were all obtained from the same sample, sequenced in a study of vaccination effects on CD4 cells after COVID-19. Which antigens these TCRs recognize remains unknown. Antigen-specific CD4+ T cells expanded by the ViraFEST assay with viral peptide pools were then sequenced. Subsequent to 10 days of culture, CD4+ T cells were isolated. Vaccine recipients, nucleocapsid antibody negative, had no prior SARS-CoV-2 infection. Assay: immunoSEQ multiplex PCR; the TCRdb copy retains only in-frame clones and omits some. The data hold about 23,000 clones, with 74% observed a single time. The sample in question was CD4+ T cells from PBMCs cultured with SARS-CoV-2 spike peptides, obtained before COVID-19 vaccination. These receptors all come from a human donor who received a COVID-19 vaccine.

The chain employs TRBV2 and TRBJ2-1, with 11 bases fitting TRBD2. The V and J ends lost 6 bases and 4 bases, in that order; junction bases with no gene match: 5. The length of the CDR3 is 15 residues. Germline assignment: CDR1 SNHLY and CDR2 FYNNEI. The CDR3 bases are TGTGCCAGCAGGCCGACTAGCGGGACTTACAATGAGCAGTTCTTC. As protein: CASRPTSGTYNEQFF.

This rearrangement joins TRBV2 to TRBJ1-5; D is perhaps TRBD1 (6 bases). The CDR3 is made up of 13 amino acids. V was shortened by 3 bases and J by 4 bases, with 7 bases between the two germline ends. Looked up from germline, CDR1 is SNHLY and CDR2 is FYNNEI. The CDR3 reads CASSDRGNQPQHF. CDR3 bases: TGTGCCAGCAGTGACAGGGGTAATCAGCCCCAGCATTTT.

This chain uses TRBV5-6 with TRBJ2-7; tentative D call: TRBD2 (6 bases). Trimming left V 5 bases short and J 4 bases short, with 19 bases between. There are 15 residues in the CDR3. Germline-derived CDR1 and CDR2 are SGHDT and YYEEEE. The DNA for the CDR3 is TGTGCCAGCAGTACCTCATTGGGTGGGGGGTACGAGCAGTACTTC. This gives the protein CASSTSLGGGYEQYF.

The chain is built from TRBV11-2 and TRBJ2-7, with 9 bases identical to TRBD2. The trim removed 0 bases at V and 3 bases at J, leaving 9 bases unmatched. CDR1 and CDR2 from the germline V gene are SGHAT and FQNNGV. The length of the CDR3 is 17 residues. CDR3 coding DNA: TGTGCCAGCAGCTTAGAGGCTAGCGGGACCTACCACTACGAGCAGTACTTC. It yields the protein CASSLEASGTYHYEQYF. The full variable domain, with the rest looked up from reference TRBV11-2 and TRBJ2-7, is EAGVAQSPRYKIIEKRQSVAFWCNPISGHATLYWYQQILGQGPKLLIQFQNNGVVDDSQLPKDRFSAERLKGVDSTLKIQPAKLEDSAVYLCASSLEASGTYHYEQYFGPGTRLTVT.

This chain connects TRBV5-6 to TRBJ2-7, with 8 bases lining up with TRBD2. Per germline, CDR1 SGHDT and CDR2 YYEEEE. The CDR3 has 16 amino acids. Trimming took 2 bases from V and 2 from J; bases not matched to a gene: 9. The CDR3: CASSFLLAGITYEQYF. The CDR3 bases are TGTGCCAGCAGCTTCCTCTTAGCGGGGATAACCTACGAGCAGTACTTC.

The CDR3 DNA reads as TGTGCCAGCACCGGGACTAGCGTCTCCTACGAGCAGTACTTC. It encodes CASTGTSVSYEQYF. The V and J genes are TRBV5-4 and TRBJ2-7; 10 bases align to TRBD2. Looked up from germline, CDR1 is SGHNT and CDR2 is YYREEE (reference sequence). The V and J ends lost 6 bases and 0 bases, in that order; junction bases with no gene match: 3. This CDR3 contains 14 residues.

The rearrangement uses TRBV19 and TRBJ2-7; possible D gene TRBD1, 6 bases. Germline loops: CDR1 LNHDA, CDR2 SQIVND (reference sequence). V was clipped by 4 bases and J by 1 base, with 11 bases between them. The length of the CDR3 is 14 residues. CDR3 nucleotide sequence: TGTGCCAGTAGTAATGGAGGACAGTCCTACGAGCAGTACTTC. Its translation: CASSNGGQSYEQYF.

This clone was counted only a few times. This chain joins TRBV30 and TRBJ2-2, with 8 nucleotides matching TRBD2. Germline assignment: CDR1 GTSNPN and CDR2 SVGIG (reference sequence). The J segment lost 4 bases and the V segment lost 3 bases, leaving 4 bases of the junction unmatched. CDR3 length equals 14 residues. This CDR3 reads CAWSGGAATGELFF. CDR3 DNA sequence: TGTGCCTGGAGCGGGGGGGCGGCCACCGGGGAGCTGTTTTTT. Full variable domain (missing parts from reference TRBV30 and TRBJ2-2): SQTIHQWPATLVQPVGSPLSLECTVEGTSNPNLYWYRQAAGRGLQLLFYSVGIGQISSEVPQNLSASRPQDRQFILSSKKLLLSDSGFYLCAWSGGAATGELFFGEGSRLTVL.

This clone was observed a few times. V is TRBV11-3 and J is TRBJ1-1; D is perhaps TRBD1 (6 bases). The CDR3 contains 14 residues. Germline CDR1 SGHNT, CDR2 YENEEA. V lost 5 bases and J 1 base, leaving 11 bases between the germline ends. The CDR3 DNA sequence: TGTGCCAGCAGCGAGGGACACCCGAACACTGAAGCTTTCTTT. This codes for CASSEGHPNTEAFF.

The V and J genes are TRBV19 and TRBJ2-2; tentatively, D is TRBD2 (5 bases). The CDR3 is made up of 15 amino acids. Germline assignment: CDR1 LNHDA and CDR2 SQIVND (reference sequence). Trimming stripped 1 base from V and 2 bases from J, with 8 bases between. The CDR3 sequence: CASSIAPSNTGELFF. CDR3 bases: TGTGCCAGTAGTATAGCGCCTAGCAACACCGGGGAGCTGTTTTTT.

Points on this clone: The sample contains more than one DNA sequence encoding this CDR3. This chain joins TRBV7-2 and TRBJ2-7, with D hard to call. Trimming cost V 3 bases and J 0 bases, with 3 bases left between them. Germline CDR1 is SGHTA and CDR2 is FQGNSA. The CDR3 spans 12 residues. Written as DNA, the CDR3 is TGTGCCAGCAGCTTGAGCTCCTACGAGCAGTACTTC. Translating gives CASSLSSYEQYF. Looking up the rest from reference TRBV7-2 and TRBJ2-7 gives the full variable domain: GAGVSQSPSNKVTEKGKDVELRCDPISGHTALYWYRQSLGQGLEFLIYFQGNSAPDKSGLPSDRFSAERTGGSVSTLTIQRTQQEDSAVYLCASSLSSYEQYFGPGTRLTVT.

V gene TRBV19 combines with J gene TRBJ2-7, with 9 bases aligning to TRBD1. J was trimmed by 3 bases and V by 9 bases; bases with no gene match: 15. This CDR3 is 16 amino acids long. Per germline, CDR1 LNHDA and CDR2 SQIVND (reference sequence). In DNA, the CDR3 is TGTGCCAGCAGAATTGGAGCGGGACAGGGCGGCTACGAGCAGTACTTC. Translating it yields CASRIGAGQGGYEQYF. The whole variable domain, remainder taken from reference TRBV19 and TRBJ2-7, is DGGITQSPKYLFRKEGQNVTLSCEQNLNHDAMYWYRQDPGQGLRLIYYSQIVNDFQKGDIAEGYSVSREKKESFPLTVTSAQKNPTAFYLCASRIGAGQGGYEQYFGPGTRLTVT.

V usage is TRBV4-1 and J usage is TRBJ2-1; D unresolved. Trimming left V 3 bases short and J 0 bases short, with 9 bases between. The germline CDR1 and CDR2 sequences are MGHRA and YSYEKL. The CDR3 has 15 amino acids. DNA of the CDR3: TGCGCCAGCAGCCAGGGCGGCCTCTCCTACAATGAGCAGTTCTTC. It encodes CASSQGGLSYNEQFF.

The chain has TRBV5-1 and TRBJ2-3; possibly TRBD1 for D (6 bases). The CDR3 is made up of 15 amino acids. Germline lookup yields CDR1 SGHRS and CDR2 YFSETQ. V was pared by 0 bases and J by 2 bases, with 10 bases between. This CDR3 is CASSLDRAPTDTQYF. In DNA form, the CDR3 reads TGCGCCAGCAGCTTGGACAGGGCTCCCACAGATACGCAGTATTTT.

About this clone itself: At one of its ends the junction is not consistent with the germline gene, which may arise from a read error. J is TRBJ1-1 and V is TRBV5-1; 8 positions agree with TRBD1. Germline V gives CDR1 SGHRS, CDR2 YFSETQ. This CDR3 spans 13 amino acids. The CDR3 reads CASSIDRGQKGVF. In DNA, the CDR3 is TGCGCCAGCAGCATTGACAGGGGCCAGAAAGGAGTCTTT. Based on the CDR3 plus reference TRBV5-1 and TRBJ1-1, the full variable domain is KAGVTQTPRYLIKTRGQQVTLSCSPISGHRSVSWYQQTPGQGLQFLFEYFSETQRNKGNFPGRFSGRQFSNSRSEMNVSTLELGDSALYLCASSIDRGQKGVFGQGTRLTVV.

This clone was detected a few times. The gene calls are TRBV27 and TRBJ1-1, with 10 bases that match TRBD1. This CDR3 region has 14 residues. The V gene's germline CDR1 is MNHEY and CDR2 SMNVEV (reference sequence). The ends lost 4 bases at V and 3 bases at J; junction bases unmatched: 2. This chain's CDR3 is CASSWGQGYTEAFF. CDR3 in DNA: TGTGCCAGCAGTTGGGGACAGGGGTACACTGAAGCTTTCTTT.

V gene TRBV5-1 combines with J gene TRBJ2-3, with 10 bases fitting TRBD1. V was clipped by 7 bases and J by 4 bases; unmatched bases: 9. This CDR3 comprises 15 residues. In germline, CDR1 is SGHRS, CDR2 YFSETQ. CDR3 DNA: TGCGCCAGCTATCAGGACAGGGGGGAGGCAGATACGCAGTATTTT. Residues: CASYQDRGEADTQYF.

This clone was counted a few times. The chain uses TRBV19 and TRBJ1-5; TRBD1 matches 9 bases. Germline-derived CDR1 and CDR2 are LNHDA and SQIVND (reference sequence). Trimming removed 8 bases from V and 4 bases from J; junction bases left unmatched: 6. The CDR3 is 14 amino acids. The CDR3 here is CASSRTGANQPQHF. The CDR3 nucleotides read TGTGCCAGTTCCCGGACAGGGGCGAATCAGCCCCAGCATTTT. Complete variable domain (other parts from reference TRBV19 and TRBJ1-5): DGGITQSPKYLFRKEGQNVTLSCEQNLNHDAMYWYRQDPGQGLRLIYYSQIVNDFQKGDIAEGYSVSREKKESFPLTVTSAQKNPTAFYLCASSRTGANQPQHFGDGTRLSIL.

The V and J genes are TRBV10-2 and TRBJ2-7, with 10 nucleotides matching TRBD2. The V gene end was trimmed by 3 bases and the J gene end by 0 bases; junction bases not matched to a gene: 8. CDR1 and CDR2 (germline): WSHSY, SAAADI. This CDR3 has 17 residues. The CDR3 coding sequence is TGCGCCAGCAGTGATCCCTTAGCGGGGGGCACCTCCTACGAGCAGTACTTC. Translating it yields CASSDPLAGGTSYEQYF.

The genes are TRBV19 and TRBJ1-1, with D perhaps TRBD1 (6 bases). The ends were cut back, 6 bases at V and 2 bases at J, with 16 bases in the middle. Per the germline V gene, CDR1 is LNHDA and CDR2 is SQIVND (reference sequence). CDR3 size: 15 residues. The CDR3, as DNA: TGTGCCAGTAGAGGGGGGGTACGGCCTAACACTGAAGCTTTCTTT. It codes for CASRGGVRPNTEAFF.

Only a few counts were recorded for this clone. V usage is TRBV4-1 and J usage is TRBJ1-4; 8 nucleotides align to TRBD1. Germline CDR1 reads MGHRA; CDR2 reads YSYEKL. The CDR3 runs 17 residues. With V trimmed by 4 bases and J by 1 base, 8 bases remained unmatched. CDR3 DNA sequence: TGCGCCAGCAGCCGCGTACACAGGGGGGTAACTAATGAAAAACTGTTTTTT. It yields the protein CASSRVHRGVTNEKLFF.

This clone is classed as medium-sized. The chain is built from TRBV29-1 and TRBJ2-1, with a tentative D call TRBD1 (6 bases). With 4 bases removed from V and 10 bases from J, the gap between germline ends came to 14 bases. This CDR3 contains 12 residues. Germline V lookup: CDR1 SQVTM, CDR2 ANQGSEA. The CDR3 spells CSVGQQGYEQFF. For the CDR3, the DNA is TGCAGCGTTGGGCAACAGGGATACGAGCAGTTCTTC.